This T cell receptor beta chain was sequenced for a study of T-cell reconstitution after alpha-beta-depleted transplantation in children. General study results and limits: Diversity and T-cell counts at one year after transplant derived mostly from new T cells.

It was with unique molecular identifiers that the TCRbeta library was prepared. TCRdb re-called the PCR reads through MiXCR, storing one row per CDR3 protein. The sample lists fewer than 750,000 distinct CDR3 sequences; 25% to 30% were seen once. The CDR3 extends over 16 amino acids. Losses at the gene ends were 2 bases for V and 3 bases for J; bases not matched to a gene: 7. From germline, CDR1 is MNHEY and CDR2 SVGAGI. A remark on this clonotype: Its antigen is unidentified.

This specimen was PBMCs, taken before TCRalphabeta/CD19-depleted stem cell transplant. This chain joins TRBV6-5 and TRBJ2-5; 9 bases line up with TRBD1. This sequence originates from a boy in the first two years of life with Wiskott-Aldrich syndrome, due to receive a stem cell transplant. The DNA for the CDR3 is TGTGCCAGCAGTTACAGGGACAGGGTGGGGAAAGAGACCCAGTACTTC. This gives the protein CASSYRDRVGKETQYF.